Listed here is a single T cell receptor beta chain. The sample is drawn from a study of T cell responses to AZD1222 COVID-19 vaccine. The data were produced by immunoSEQ multiplex PCR, yet TCRdb's version contains in-frame clones alone and is incomplete. The sample carries 130,000 or so clones, roughly 93% recorded once. Trimming cost V 5 bases and J 6 bases; bases outside gene matches: 16. Germline V CDR1 and CDR2: SGHVS, FNYEAQ. The CDR3 consists of 19 residues. The rearrangement links TRBV7-6 to TRBJ2-7; 16 positions match TRBD2. The TCR was taken from an adult who received the AZD1222 COVID-19 vaccine. Here the sequenced sample was peripheral blood, taken 28 days after the second AZD1222 dose. Here the CDR3 DNA reads TGTGCCAGCAGCCACGGGACTAGCGGGAGGGCCCCGGGAGGGGGCGAGCAGTACTTC. It yields the protein CASSHGTSGRAPGGGEQYF.